This T cell receptor beta chain was recorded in a study of blood T cells in healthy people across ages. As for the study in general: Template-switching capture recovered about one barcoded beta molecule per two T cells.

A second PCR of roughly 7 to 11 cycles used a sample-barcoded 5' primer and a J-beta primer mix. A single record per CDR3 protein comes from TCRdb applying MiXCR to the 5' RACE reads. The repertoire holds 600,000 to 900,000 distinct CDR3 sequences, with under 30% as singletons. This CDR3 has 14 residues. V lost 10 bases, J lost 0 bases, and 13 bases lay in between. Germline V gene lookup returns CDR1 LNHDA and CDR2 SQIVND (reference sequence). These same records also appear under a second study, on T cells of mothers and their children.

This receptor was taken from a boy aged 5 to 17 in good health. The V call is TRBV19, the J call TRBJ2-1; possible D gene TRBD1, 6 bases. The sequenced sample was blood. This CDR3 is CANRESSSYNEQFF. DNA for the CDR3: TGTGCCAACAGGGAGTCAAGCTCCTACAATGAGCAGTTCTTC.